Listed below are T cell receptor beta chains from one sample, sequenced in a study of spatial heterogeneity in lung cancer. TCRdb used MiXCR to reprocess the 5' RACE reads, holding one entry per CDR3 protein. The profile shows tens of thousands of distinct CDR3 sequences, roughly 5.5% of them singletons. This material consisted of PBMCs, taken at surgery. These receptor sequences come from a female donor with early-stage non-small cell lung cancer. Each CDR3 is given with its conserved first and last residue. D genes are given only for firm matches. A clone size is listed for some rows: how often the clone was seen (once, few, many), or a class if it is expanded.

>NA|TRBV7-7|many|TRBJ2-1
CASSLSVPHGCILFNEQFF
TGTGCTAGCAGCTTATCCGTCCCCCACGGGTGTATTTTGTTCAATGAGCAGTTCTTC
>TRBD1|TRBV20-1|many|TRBJ2-7
CSARVDRDEQYF
TGCAGTGCTAGAGTCGACAGGGACGAGCAGTACTTC
>NA|TRBV5-1|many|TRBJ2-1
CASSTRGGGEQFF
TGCGCCAGCAGCACCCGAGGGGGGGGCGAGCAGTTCTTC
>NA|TRBV10-3|many|TRBJ1-6
CAIRGSSYNSPLHF
TGTGCCATCCGAGGGAGCTCCTATAATTCACCCCTCCACTTT
>NA|TRBV4-3|NA|TRBJ2-3
CASSQAPQGFTDTQYF
TGCGCCAGCAGCCAAGCCCCTCAGGGATTCACAGATACGCAGTATTTT
>NA|TRBV2|few|TRBJ1-5
CASSSEAGRQPQHF
TGTGCCAGCAGTAGCGAGGCAGGTCGTCAGCCCCAGCATTTT
>TRBD2|TRBV20-1|many|TRBJ2-3
CSAGPGTSVVDTQYF
TGCAGTGCTGGGCCCGGGACTAGCGTAGTGGATACGCAGTATTTT
>TRBD2|TRBV12-3/TRBV12-4|few|TRBJ2-7
CASSPGTSGVSYEQYF
TGTGCCAGCAGTCCCGGGACTAGCGGGGTCTCCTACGAGCAGTACTTC
>NA|TRBV10-1|many|TRBJ2-1
CASSDSDNRYDEQFF
TGCGCCAGCAGTGATTCGGACAACCGTTACGATGAGCAGTTCTTC
>NA|TRBV7-3|NA|TRBJ2-5
CASSLMQGQETQYF
TGTGCCAGCAGCTTAATGCAGGGTCAAGAGACCCAGTACTTC
>TRBD1|TRBV5-1|few|TRBJ1-2
CASSLRTGGSGYTF
TGCGCCAGCAGCCTACGGACAGGGGGCTCAGGCTACACCTTC
>NA|TRBV27|many|TRBJ2-2
CASSLSNPGELFF
TGTGCCAGCAGTTTATCAAACCCCGGGGAGCTGTTTTTT
>NA|TRBV20-1|many|TRBJ2-1
CSARTSPDGEQFF
TGCAGTGCTAGAACTAGCCCGGATGGTGAGCAGTTCTTC
>NA|TRBV28|many|TRBJ2-7
CASSTTGFHEQYF
TGTGCCAGCAGCACAACAGGGTTCCACGAGCAGTACTTC
>TRBD2|TRBV5-1|many|TRBJ2-5
CASSLSGGEETQYF
TGCGCCAGCAGCTTAAGCGGGGGGGAAGAGACCCAGTACTTC